Below, one TCR beta chain is given with its context. Its cognate antigen is unknown. Researchers ran the PCR with 60 Vbeta and 13 Jbeta primers. Profiled with immunoSEQ multiplex PCR; TCRdb holds only in-frame clones, not every one. The sample yields around 150,000 clones, 60% to 80% seen once. Germline V lookup: CDR1 SQVTM, CDR2 ANQGSEA. This CDR3 comprises 17 residues. The V end was cut by 1 base, the J end by 4 bases, with 20 bases between. These data originate in a study of cytomegalovirus exposure and HLA in healthy donors. Study context: The study placed 80% to 85% of its 350 to 400 genotyped donors in the Caucasian-associated ancestry cluster. Regarding the study as a whole: Using the classifier, cytomegalovirus status was reportedly diagnosed with high specificity and sensitivity. V- and J-gene trimming in TCR beta was tied to a missense DCLRE1C variant by an analysis performed later.

The chain employs TRBV29-1 and TRBJ2-1; the D gene is possibly TRBD2 (6 bases). The sample was PBMCs. The TCR was taken from a woman between 45 and 65 years old in good health and CMV-seropositive. This CDR3 reads CSVEVGTGTSRYNEQFF. The CDR3 DNA sequence: TGCAGCGTTGAAGTGGGGACCGGGACTTCTCGGTACAATGAGCAGTTCTTC.